The 5 T cell receptor beta chains presented below share a single source sample, sequenced in a study of shared clonotypes between healthy human individuals. Sequencing was performed with immunoSEQ multiplex PCR; in TCRdb, only in-frame clones are kept and a portion is missing. The sample lists under 1,900,000 clones, 98% occurring once. Sequencing was done on a sample of naive CD4+ T cells sorted from blood. Subset denoted: CD45RA+ positively selected. The receptors originated from a man aged 25-40 years in good health.

This sequence joins TRBV7-8 and TRBJ2-7, with D perhaps TRBD2 (5 bases). The CDR3 sequence is 15 residues long. Germline assignment: CDR1 SGHVS and CDR2 FQNEAQ. V lost 6 bases, J lost 3 bases, and 18 bases lay in between. CDR3 in DNA: TGTGCCAGCAGGGCGCCGGGGTTGGCAAGCTACGAGCAGTACTTC. It specifies CASRAPGLASYEQYF.

This clone was detected only once. The gene calls are TRBV28 and TRBJ2-7; 9 bases line up with TRBD1. J lost 0 bases, V lost 6 bases, and 6 bases had no gene match. Germline values: CDR1 MDHEN, CDR2 SYDVKM. CDR3 size: 15 residues. The chain's CDR3 is CASRAGQGPSYEQYF. The CDR3 nucleotides are TGTGCCAGCAGGGCAGGACAGGGGCCCTCCTACGAGCAGTACTTC.

This clone was seen a single time. The chain links TRBV5-5 to TRBJ2-4, with D maybe TRBD1 (5 bases). Germline V gene sequence: CDR1 SGHKS, CDR2 YYEKEE (reference sequence). V was pared by 2 bases and J by 3 bases, with 18 bases between. The CDR3 runs to 17 residues. The CDR3 is CASSFMGRQKGKNIQYF. The CDR3 nucleotides read TGTGCCAGCAGCTTCATGGGTAGACAGAAAGGCAAAAACATTCAGTACTTC.

This rearrangement joins TRBV7-9 to TRBJ2-2; the D is unclear. The CDR3 runs 13 residues. The germline CDR1 and CDR2 sequences are SEHNR and FQNEAQ (reference sequence). Between the trimmed V and J ends, which lost 5 bases and 5 bases, there was a span of 9 bases. The DNA for the CDR3 is TGTGCCAGCAGCCCATGGGTAACCGGGGAGCTGTTTTTT. Protein sequence: CASSPWVTGELFF.

The chain carries TRBV4-3 and TRBJ2-7; no reliable D call. The V and J ends lost 4 bases and 6 bases respectively, with 7 bases between them. Germline V gene sequence: CDR1 LGHNA, CDR2 YSLEER. The CDR3 is made up of 11 amino acids. The CDR3 loop is CASSREVEQYF. The CDR3 coding sequence is TGCGCCAGCAGCCGCGAGGTCGAGCAGTACTTC.